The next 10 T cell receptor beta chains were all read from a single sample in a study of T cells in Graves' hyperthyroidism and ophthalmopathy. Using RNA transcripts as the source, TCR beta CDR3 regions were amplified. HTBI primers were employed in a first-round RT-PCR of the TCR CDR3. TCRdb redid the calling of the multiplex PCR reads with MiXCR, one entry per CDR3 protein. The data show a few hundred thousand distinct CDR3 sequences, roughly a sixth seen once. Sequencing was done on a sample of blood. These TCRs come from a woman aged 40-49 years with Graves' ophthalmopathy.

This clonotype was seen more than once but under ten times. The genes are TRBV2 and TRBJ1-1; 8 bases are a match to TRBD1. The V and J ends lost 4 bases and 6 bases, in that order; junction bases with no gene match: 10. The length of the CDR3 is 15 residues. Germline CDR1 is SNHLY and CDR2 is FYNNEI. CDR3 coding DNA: TGTGCCAGCAGTGGGACAGGGCACAGCCAATCTGAAGCTTTCTTT. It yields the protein CASSGTGHSQSEAFF.

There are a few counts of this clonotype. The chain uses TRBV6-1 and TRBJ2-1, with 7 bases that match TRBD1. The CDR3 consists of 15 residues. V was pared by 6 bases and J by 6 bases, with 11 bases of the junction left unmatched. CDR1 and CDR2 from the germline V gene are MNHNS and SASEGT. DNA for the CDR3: TGTGCCAGCAGCCGGGGTGGACAGGTGGTCAATGAGCAGTTCTTC. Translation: CASSRGGQVVNEQFF.

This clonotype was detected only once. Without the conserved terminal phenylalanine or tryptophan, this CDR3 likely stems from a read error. CDR3 in DNA: TGTGCCAGCAGCCGGGACAGCAATGAAAAACTGTTTCTT. Amino acid sequence: CASSRDSNEKLFL. The rearrangement joins TRBV6-1 to TRBJ1-4, with 7 bases matching TRBD1. This CDR3 region has 13 residues. Germline CDR1 MNHNS, CDR2 SASEGT. J gave up 5 bases and V 6 bases, and 3 bases lay outside the gene matches.

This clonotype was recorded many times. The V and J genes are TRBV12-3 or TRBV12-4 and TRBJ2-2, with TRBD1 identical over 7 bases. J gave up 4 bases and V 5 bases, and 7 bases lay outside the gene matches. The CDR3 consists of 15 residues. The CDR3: CASSLGQAGTGELFF. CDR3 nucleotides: TGTGCCAGCAGTCTAGGACAGGCGGGCACCGGGGAGCTGTTTTTT.

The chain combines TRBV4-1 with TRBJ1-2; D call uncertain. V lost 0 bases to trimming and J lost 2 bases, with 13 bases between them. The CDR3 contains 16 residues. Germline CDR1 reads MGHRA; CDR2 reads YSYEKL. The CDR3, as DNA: TGCGCCAGCAGCCAAGATCTTCAAGGCCCCAACTATGGCTACACCTTC. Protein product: CASSQDLQGPNYGYTF.

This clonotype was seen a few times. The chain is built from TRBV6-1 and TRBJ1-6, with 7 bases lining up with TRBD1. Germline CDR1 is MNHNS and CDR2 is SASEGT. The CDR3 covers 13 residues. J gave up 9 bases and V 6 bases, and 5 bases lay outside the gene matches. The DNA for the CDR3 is TGTGCCAGCAGGACAGGGTCGGGTTCACCCCTCCACTTT. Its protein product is CASRTGSGSPLHF.

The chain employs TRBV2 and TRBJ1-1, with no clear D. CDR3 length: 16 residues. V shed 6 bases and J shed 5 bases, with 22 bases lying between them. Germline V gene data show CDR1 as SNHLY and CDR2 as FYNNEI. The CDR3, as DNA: TGTGCCAGCAGAGAGACCGGGTCTAGACATGAGACTGAAGCTTTCTTT. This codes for CASRETGSRHETEAFF. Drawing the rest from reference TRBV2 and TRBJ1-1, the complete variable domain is EPEVTQTPSHQVTQMGQEVILRCVPISNHLYFYWYRQILGQKVEFLVSFYNNEISEKSEIFDDQFSVERPDGSNFTLKIRSTKLEDSAMYFCASRETGSRHETEAFFGQGTRLTVV.

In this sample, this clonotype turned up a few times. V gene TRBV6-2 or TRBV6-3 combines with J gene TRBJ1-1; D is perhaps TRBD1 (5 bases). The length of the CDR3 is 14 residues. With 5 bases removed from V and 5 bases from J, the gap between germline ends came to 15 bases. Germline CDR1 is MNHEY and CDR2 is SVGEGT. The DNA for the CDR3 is TGTGCCAGCAGTCCTCCCCGGGGGGTTACTGAAGCTTTCTTT. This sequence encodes CASSPPRGVTEAFF.

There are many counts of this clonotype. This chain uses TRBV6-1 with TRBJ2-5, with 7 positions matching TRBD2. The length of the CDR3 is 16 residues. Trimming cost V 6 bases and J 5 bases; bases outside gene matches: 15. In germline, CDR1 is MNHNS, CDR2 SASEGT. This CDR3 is CASSDTGLRTRETQYF. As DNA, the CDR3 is TGTGCCAGCAGCGATACGGGACTACGTACTCGCGAGACCCAGTACTTC.

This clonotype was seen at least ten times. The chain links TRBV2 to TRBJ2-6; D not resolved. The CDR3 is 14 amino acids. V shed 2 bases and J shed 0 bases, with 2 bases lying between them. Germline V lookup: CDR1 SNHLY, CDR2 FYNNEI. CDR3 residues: CASSELSGANVLTF. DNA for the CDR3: TGTGCCAGCAGTGAACTCTCTGGGGCCAACGTCCTGACTTTC.